The 6 T cell receptor beta chains presented below share a single source sample, sequenced in a study of cytomegalovirus exposure and HLA in healthy donors. Vbeta (60) and Jbeta (13) primers were used in the PCR. Sequenced by immunoSEQ multiplex PCR; TCRdb stores in-frame clones only, minus some. The table records approximately 150,000 clones, roughly 79% of them present only once. Sequencing was performed on PBMCs. The receptors stem from a man aged 40-49 years in good health and CMV-seronegative.

CDR3 protein: CASSLWEGYEQYF. The CDR3 DNA is TGTGCCAGCAGCCTCTGGGAGGGCTACGAGCAGTACTTC. This chain joins TRBV9 and TRBJ2-7, with 7 bases identical to TRBD2. This CDR3 is 13 amino acids long. The trim removed 4 bases at V and 3 bases at J, leaving 4 bases unmatched. Per the germline V gene, CDR1 is SGDLS and CDR2 is YYNGEE.

A few counts support this clone. The chain uses TRBV30 and TRBJ2-7, with D perhaps TRBD2 (6 bases). Trimming pared 0 bases from V and 3 bases from J, leaving 12 bases between. The germline gives CDR1 GTSNPN, CDR2 SVGIG (reference sequence). The CDR3 runs 14 residues. The CDR3 loop is CAWSVRGGNYEQYF. CDR3 DNA: TGTGCCTGGAGTGTGAGGGGAGGTAACTACGAGCAGTACTTC.

This clone was seen a single time. This CDR3 is CASIRAVTEAFF. DNA of the CDR3: TGTGCCAGCATAAGAGCGGTCACTGAAGCTTTCTTT. The V and J genes are TRBV5-8 and TRBJ1-1; D is ambiguous. The CDR3 length is 12 residues. The germline V gene has CDR1 SGHTS and CDR2 YDEGEE. V dropped 6 bases and J dropped 4 bases, with 10 bases sitting between them. Together with reference TRBV5-8 and TRBJ1-1, the CDR3 gives the full variable domain: EAGVTQSPTHLIKTRGQQATLRCSPISGHTSVYWYQQALGLGLQFLLWYDEGEERNRGNFPPRFSGRQFPNYSSELNVNALELEDSALYLCASIRAVTEAFFGQGTRLTVV.

Turning to this clone: Additional DNA sequences in this sample encode the identical CDR3. V and J are TRBV9 and TRBJ2-7; D perhaps matches TRBD1 (6 bases). From germline, CDR1 is SGDLS and CDR2 YYNGEE. The CDR3 contains 15 residues. Trimming took 0 bases from V and 3 from J, leaving 13 bases between them. The chain's CDR3 is CASSVEAGTSYEQYF. The CDR3 bases are TGTGCCAGCAGCGTAGAGGCCGGGACAAGCTACGAGCAGTACTTC. The whole variable domain, filled in from reference TRBV9 and TRBJ2-7, reads DSGVTQTPKHLITATGQRVTLRCSPRSGDLSVYWYQQSLDQGLQFLIQYYNGEERAKGNILERFSAQQFPDLHSELNLSSLELGDSALYFCASSVEAGTSYEQYFGPGTRLTVT.

The chain uses TRBV27 and TRBJ2-7, with 9 bases aligning to TRBD1. This CDR3 contains 16 residues. J was trimmed by 0 bases and V by 4 bases; bases with no gene match: 7. Per the germline V gene, CDR1 is MNHEY and CDR2 is SMNVEV (reference sequence). The CDR3 region is CASSYRPGQGSYEQYF. CDR3 in DNA: TGTGCCAGCAGTTACCGTCCGGGACAGGGCTCCTACGAGCAGTACTTC.

The chain uses TRBV2 and TRBJ1-5; D unresolved. This CDR3 spans 15 amino acids. Trimming left V 6 bases short and J 6 bases short, with 18 bases between. The germline gives CDR1 SNHLY, CDR2 FYNNEI. This chain's CDR3 is CASREPDGEVQPQHF. The CDR3 bases are TGTGCCAGCAGGGAGCCGGACGGGGAAGTTCAGCCCCAGCATTTT.